This T cell receptor (beta chain) emerged from a study of cytomegalovirus exposure and HLA in healthy donors. Study results and limitations: A later analysis linked a missense variant in DCLRE1C to the trimming of TCR beta V and J genes.

A single count supports this clone. The antigen is undetermined. With 60 Vbeta and 13 Jbeta primers, the PCR was carried out. Assay used: immunoSEQ multiplex PCR; TCRdb lists only in-frame clones, some missing. The top ten hold approximately 3% of the sample, which has approximately 90,000 clones, about 70% seen once. This clonotype was sampled from a man between 40 and 49 years old in good health and CMV-seronegative. Sequencing was performed on PBMCs.

The CDR3 is CASSPFIKHSYEQYF. CDR3 nucleotides: TGTGCCAGCAGTCCCTTTATCAAGCACTCCTACGAGCAGTACTTC. This chain joins TRBV28 and TRBJ2-5, with unresolved D. The end of the DNA fits TRBJ2-7 better, so the J call may be wrong. Germline loops: CDR1 MDHEN, CDR2 SYDVKM. The CDR3 is made up of 15 amino acids.